The subject of this entry is one T cell receptor beta chain. Germline V CDR1 and CDR2: MNHEY, SVGAGI. The V and J ends lost 6 bases and 7 bases respectively, with 16 bases between them. The CDR3 runs 14 residues. The data derive from a study of cytotoxic CD8 clonotypes in ibrutinib-treated CLL. Here immunoSEQ multiplex PCR was the method, and the copy in TCRdb shows in-frame clones only, minus some. The data contain 45,000 to 60,000 clones, 56% of them seen just once; the ten biggest clones take up just over 20%. The sequence was obtained from a human donor with chronic lymphocytic leukemia. Sequenced here: PBMCs, sampled after 24 months of ibrutinib treatment. The chain employs TRBV6-5 and TRBJ1-5, with unresolved D. The CDR3 here is CASRAPGSGQPQHF. The CDR3, as DNA: TGTGCCAGCAGGGCCCCCGGGTCGGGACAGCCCCAGCATTTT.